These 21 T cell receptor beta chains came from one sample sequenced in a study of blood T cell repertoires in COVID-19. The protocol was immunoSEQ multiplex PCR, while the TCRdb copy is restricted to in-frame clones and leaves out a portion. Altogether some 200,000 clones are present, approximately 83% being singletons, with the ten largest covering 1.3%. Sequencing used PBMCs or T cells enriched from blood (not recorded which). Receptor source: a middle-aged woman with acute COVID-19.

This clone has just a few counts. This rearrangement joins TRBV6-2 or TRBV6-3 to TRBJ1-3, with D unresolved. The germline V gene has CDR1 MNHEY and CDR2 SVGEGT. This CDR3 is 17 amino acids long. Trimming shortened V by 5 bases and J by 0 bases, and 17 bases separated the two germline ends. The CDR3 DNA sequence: TGTGCCAGCAGTGTTTTTGAAAGCCTCATCTCTGGAAACACCATATATTTT. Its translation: CASSVFESLISGNTIYF.

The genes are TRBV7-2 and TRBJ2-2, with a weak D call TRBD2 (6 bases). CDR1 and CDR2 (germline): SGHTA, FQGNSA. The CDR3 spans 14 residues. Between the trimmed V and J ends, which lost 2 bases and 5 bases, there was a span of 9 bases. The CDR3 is CASSLRRGTGELFF. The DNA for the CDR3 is TGTGCCAGCAGCTTAAGGAGGGGAACCGGGGAGCTGTTTTTT.

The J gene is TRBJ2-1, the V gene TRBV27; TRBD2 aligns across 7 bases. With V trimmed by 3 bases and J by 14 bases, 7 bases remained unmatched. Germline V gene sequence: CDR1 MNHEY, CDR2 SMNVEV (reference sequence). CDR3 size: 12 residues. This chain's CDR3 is CASSFRTGGEFF. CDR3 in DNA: TGTGCCAGCAGTTTCAGAACGGGGGGTGAGTTCTTC.

DNA for the CDR3: TGTGCCACCAGACTAGCGGGGAATGAGCAGTTCTTC. Its translation: CATRLAGNEQFF. This chain connects TRBV27 to TRBJ2-1, with 11 bases identical to TRBD2. CDR3 size: 12 residues. CDR1 is MNHEY and CDR2 is SMNVEV in the germline V gene (reference sequence). V trimming: 10 bases; J trimming: 7 bases; junction bases outside the gene matches: 3.

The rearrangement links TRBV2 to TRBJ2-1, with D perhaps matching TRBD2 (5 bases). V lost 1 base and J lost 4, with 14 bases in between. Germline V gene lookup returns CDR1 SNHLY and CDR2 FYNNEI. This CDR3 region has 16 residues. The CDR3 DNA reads TGTGCCAGCAGTGAAGGTGCGCGGGCCGCATACAATGAGCAGTTCTTC. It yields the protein CASSEGARAAYNEQFF.

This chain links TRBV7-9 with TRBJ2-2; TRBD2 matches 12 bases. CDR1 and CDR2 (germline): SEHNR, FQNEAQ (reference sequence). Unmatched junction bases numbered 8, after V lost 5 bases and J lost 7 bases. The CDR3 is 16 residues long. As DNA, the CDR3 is TGTGCCAGCAGCATAGGACTAGCGGGATCAGGCGGGGAGCTGTTTTTT. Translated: CASSIGLAGSGGELFF.

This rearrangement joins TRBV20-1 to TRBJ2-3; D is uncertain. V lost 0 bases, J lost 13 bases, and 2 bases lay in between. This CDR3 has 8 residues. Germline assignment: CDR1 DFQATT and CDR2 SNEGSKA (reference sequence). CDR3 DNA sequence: TGCAGTGCTAGAGATAAGTATTTT. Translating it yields CSARDKYF.

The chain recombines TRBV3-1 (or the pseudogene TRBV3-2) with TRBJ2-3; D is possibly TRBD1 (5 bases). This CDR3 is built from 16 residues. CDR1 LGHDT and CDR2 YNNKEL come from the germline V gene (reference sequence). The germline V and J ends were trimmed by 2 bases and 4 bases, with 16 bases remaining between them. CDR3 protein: CASSQSDTGPSDTQYF. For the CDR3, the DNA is TGTGCCAGCAGCCAAAGCGATACAGGCCCTTCAGATACGCAGTATTTT.

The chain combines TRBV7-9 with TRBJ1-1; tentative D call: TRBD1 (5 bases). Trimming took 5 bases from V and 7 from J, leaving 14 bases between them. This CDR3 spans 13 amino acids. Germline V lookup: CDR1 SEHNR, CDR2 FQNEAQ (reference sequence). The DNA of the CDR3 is TGTGCCAGCAGCCACGATCCAGGGCGTGAAGCTTTCTTT. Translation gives CASSHDPGREAFF.

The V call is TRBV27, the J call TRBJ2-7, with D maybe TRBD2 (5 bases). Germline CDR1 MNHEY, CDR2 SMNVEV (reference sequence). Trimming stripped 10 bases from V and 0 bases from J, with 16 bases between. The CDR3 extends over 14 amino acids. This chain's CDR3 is CATQRAQSSYEQYF. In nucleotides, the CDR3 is TGTGCCACCCAGAGGGCACAAAGCTCCTACGAGCAGTACTTC.

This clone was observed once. The DNA for the CDR3 is TGCGCCAGCAGCTTGGCTCGGACAGGGACTGGAAACACCATATATTTT. This translates into CASSLARTGTGNTIYF. J is TRBJ1-3 and V is TRBV5-1, with 8 bases matching TRBD1. The CDR3 spans 16 residues. Trimming at V came to 0 bases and at J to 2 bases, leaving 4 bases not matched to a gene. The V gene's germline CDR1 is SGHRS and CDR2 YFSETQ.

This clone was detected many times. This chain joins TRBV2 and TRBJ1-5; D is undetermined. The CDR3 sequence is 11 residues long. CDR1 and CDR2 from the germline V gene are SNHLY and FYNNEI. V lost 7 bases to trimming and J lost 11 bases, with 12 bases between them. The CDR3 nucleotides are TGTGCCAGCAAACTAGGTTCAGCCCAGCATTTT. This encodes CASKLGSAQHF.

The CDR3 DNA reads as TGTGCCAGCAGCGTAGAGGGGGCCTCCAGCGCTTTCTTT. Translated: CASSVEGASSAFF. The rearrangement joins TRBV9 to TRBJ1-1; 7 bases agree with TRBD1. The germline V gene has CDR1 SGDLS and CDR2 YYNGEE. This CDR3 contains 13 residues. Trimming removed 0 bases from V and 11 bases from J; junction bases left unmatched: 7.

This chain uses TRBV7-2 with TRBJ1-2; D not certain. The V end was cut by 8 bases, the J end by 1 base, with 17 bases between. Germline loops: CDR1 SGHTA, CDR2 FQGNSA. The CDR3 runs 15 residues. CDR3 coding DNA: TGTGCCAGCGGCTCCGTGCAGCGTTATAACTATGGCTACACCTTC. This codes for CASGSVQRYNYGYTF.

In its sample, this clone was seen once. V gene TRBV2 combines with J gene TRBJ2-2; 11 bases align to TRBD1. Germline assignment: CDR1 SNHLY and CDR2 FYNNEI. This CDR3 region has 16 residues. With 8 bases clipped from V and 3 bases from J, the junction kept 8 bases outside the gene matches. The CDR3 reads CASGSPGQGDTGELFF. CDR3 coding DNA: TGTGCCAGCGGCAGTCCGGGACAGGGGGACACCGGGGAGCTGTTTTTT.

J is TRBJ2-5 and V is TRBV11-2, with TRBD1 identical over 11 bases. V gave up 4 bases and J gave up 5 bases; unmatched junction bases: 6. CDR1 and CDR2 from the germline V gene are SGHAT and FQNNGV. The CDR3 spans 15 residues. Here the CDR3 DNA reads TGTGCCAGCAGCTCCGGACAGGGGGCTTGGGAGACCCAGTACTTC. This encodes CASSSGQGAWETQYF.

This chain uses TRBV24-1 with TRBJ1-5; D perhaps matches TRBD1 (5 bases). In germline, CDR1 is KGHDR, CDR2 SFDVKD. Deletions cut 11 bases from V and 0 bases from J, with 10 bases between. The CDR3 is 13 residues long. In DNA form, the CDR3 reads TGTGCCATTCCAGGGTTTAGCAATCAGCCCCAGCATTTT. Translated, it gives CAIPGFSNQPQHF.

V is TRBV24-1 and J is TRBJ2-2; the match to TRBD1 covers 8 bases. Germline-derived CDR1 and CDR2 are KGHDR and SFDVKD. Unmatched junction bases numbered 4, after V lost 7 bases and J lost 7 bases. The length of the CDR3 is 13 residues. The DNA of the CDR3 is TGTGCCACCAGAGGGACAGGAGGCGGGGAGCTGTTTTTT. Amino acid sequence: CATRGTGGGELFF.

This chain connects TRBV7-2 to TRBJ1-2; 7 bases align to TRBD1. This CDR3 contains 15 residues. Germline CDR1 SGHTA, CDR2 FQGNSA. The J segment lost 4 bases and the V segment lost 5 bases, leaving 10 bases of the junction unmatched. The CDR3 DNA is TGTGCCAGCAGCCTAGGGACAGCGGGAGGCTATGGCTACACCTTC. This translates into CASSLGTAGGYGYTF.

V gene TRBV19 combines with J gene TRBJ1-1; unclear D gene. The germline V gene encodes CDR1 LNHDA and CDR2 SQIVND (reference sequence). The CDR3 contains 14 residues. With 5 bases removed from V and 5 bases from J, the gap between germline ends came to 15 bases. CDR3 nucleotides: TGTGCCAGTAGTCTCTTTATAGCGGGTACTGAAGCTTTCTTT. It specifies CASSLFIAGTEAFF.

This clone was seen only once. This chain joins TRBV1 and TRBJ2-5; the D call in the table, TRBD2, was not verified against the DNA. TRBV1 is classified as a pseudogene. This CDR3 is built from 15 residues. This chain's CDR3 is CTSSQGNTVQETQYF. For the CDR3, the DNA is TGCACCAGCAGCCAAGGTAATACGGTTCAAGAGACCCAGTACTTC.